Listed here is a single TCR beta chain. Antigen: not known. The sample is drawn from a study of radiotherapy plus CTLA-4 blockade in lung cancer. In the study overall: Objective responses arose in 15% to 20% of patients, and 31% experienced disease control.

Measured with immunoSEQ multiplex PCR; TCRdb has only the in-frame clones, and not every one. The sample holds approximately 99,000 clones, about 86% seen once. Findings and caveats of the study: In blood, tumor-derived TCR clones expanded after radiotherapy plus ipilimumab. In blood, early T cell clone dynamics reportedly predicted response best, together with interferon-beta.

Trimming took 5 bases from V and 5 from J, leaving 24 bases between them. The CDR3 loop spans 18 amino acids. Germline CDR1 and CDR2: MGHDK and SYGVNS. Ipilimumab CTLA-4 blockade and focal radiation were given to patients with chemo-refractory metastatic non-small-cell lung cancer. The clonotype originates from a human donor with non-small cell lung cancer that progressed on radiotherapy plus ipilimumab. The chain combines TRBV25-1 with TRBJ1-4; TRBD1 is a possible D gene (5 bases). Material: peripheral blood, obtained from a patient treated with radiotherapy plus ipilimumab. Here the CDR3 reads CASSQISLPGGRNEKLFF. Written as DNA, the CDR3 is TGTGCCAGCAGTCAAATATCCTTACCGGGGGGTAGGAATGAAAAACTGTTTTTT.